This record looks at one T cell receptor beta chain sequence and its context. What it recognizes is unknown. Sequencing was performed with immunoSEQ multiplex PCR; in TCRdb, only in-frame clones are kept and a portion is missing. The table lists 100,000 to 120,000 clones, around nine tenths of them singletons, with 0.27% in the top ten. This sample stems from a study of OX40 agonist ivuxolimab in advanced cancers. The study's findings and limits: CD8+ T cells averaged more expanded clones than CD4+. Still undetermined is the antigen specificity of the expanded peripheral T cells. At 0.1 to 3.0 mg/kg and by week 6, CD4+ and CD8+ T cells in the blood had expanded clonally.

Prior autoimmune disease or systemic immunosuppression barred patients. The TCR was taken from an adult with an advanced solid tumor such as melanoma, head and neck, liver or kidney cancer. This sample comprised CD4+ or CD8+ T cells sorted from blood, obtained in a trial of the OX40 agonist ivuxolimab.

CDR3 region: CASSSSSYEQYF. The CDR3, as DNA: TGTGCCAGCAGCTCCTCTAGCTACGAGCAGTACTTC. V is TRBV5-4 and J is TRBJ2-7; no clear D gene. The germline CDR1 and CDR2 sequences are SGHNT and YYREEE (reference sequence). V gave up 3 bases and J gave up 3 bases, with 7 bases separating them. This CDR3 has 12 residues.